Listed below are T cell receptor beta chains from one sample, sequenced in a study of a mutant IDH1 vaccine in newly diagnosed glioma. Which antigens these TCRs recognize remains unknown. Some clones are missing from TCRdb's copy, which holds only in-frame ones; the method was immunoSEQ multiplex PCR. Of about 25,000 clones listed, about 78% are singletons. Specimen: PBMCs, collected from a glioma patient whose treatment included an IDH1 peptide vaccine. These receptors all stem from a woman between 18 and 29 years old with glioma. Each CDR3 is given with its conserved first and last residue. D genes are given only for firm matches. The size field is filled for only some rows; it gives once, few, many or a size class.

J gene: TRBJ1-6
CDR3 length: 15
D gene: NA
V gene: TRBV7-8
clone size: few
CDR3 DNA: TGTGCCAGCAACAATGGACGCGGACGGGATTCACCCCTCCACTTT
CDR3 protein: CASNNGRGRDSPLHF

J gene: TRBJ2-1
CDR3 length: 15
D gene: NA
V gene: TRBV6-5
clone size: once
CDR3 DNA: TGTGCCAGCAGGTTAGGGGGCGGGAGTAACAATGAGCAGTTCTTC
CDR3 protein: CASRLGGGSNNEQFF

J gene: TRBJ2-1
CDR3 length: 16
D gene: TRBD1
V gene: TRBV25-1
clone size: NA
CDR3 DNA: TGTGCCAGCAGTGACCCCCCGGGACAGGGCCACAATGAGCAGTTCTTC
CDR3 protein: CASSDPPGQGHNEQFF

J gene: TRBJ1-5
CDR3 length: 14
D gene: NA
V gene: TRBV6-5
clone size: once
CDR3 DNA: TGTGCCAGCAGTCCCGGACAGACCAATCAGCCCCAGCATTTT
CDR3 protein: CASSPGQTNQPQHF

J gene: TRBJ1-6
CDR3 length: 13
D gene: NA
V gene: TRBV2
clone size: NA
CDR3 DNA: TGTGCCAGCAGAGCAGCTGATAATTCACCCCTCCACTTT
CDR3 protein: CASRAADNSPLHF

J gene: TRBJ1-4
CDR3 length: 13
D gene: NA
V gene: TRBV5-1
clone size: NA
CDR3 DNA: TGCGCCAGCAGCCGGTCATCCAGGGAAAAACTGTTTTTT
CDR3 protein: CASSRSSREKLFF

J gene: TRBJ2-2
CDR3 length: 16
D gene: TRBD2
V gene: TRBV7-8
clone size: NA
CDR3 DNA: TGTGCCAGCAGCCTTCCCGGGACTATTTCTCAAGGGGAGCTGTTTTTT
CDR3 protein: CASSLPGTISQGELFF

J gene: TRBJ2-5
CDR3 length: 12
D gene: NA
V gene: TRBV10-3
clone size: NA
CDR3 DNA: TGTGCCATCAGTGATCTCGTAGAGACCCAGTACTTC
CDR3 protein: CAISDLVETQYF

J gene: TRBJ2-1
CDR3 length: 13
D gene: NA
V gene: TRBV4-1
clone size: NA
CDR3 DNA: TGCGCCAGCAGCCAAGAAGAAGGGAATGAGCAGTTCTTC
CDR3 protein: CASSQEEGNEQFF

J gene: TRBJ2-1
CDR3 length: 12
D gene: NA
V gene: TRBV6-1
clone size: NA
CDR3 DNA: TGTGCCAGCAGTGACACGGGCCCGGTGGAGTTCTTC
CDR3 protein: CASSDTGPVEFF

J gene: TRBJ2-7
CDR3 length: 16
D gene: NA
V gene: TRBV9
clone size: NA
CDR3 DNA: TGTGCCAGCAGCGATAACCGGGACTTCTTATCCTACGAGCAGTACTTC
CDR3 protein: CASSDNRDFLSYEQYF

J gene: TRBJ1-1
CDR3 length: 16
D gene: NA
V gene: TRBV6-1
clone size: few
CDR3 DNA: TGTGCCAGCAGTGAGAGATCGACAGGAAAGAACACTGAAGCTTTCTTT
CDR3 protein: CASSERSTGKNTEAFF

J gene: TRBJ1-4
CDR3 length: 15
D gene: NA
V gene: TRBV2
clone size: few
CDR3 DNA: TGTGCCAGCAAGAGTATCGCAGGGATTAATGAAAAACTGTTTTTT
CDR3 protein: CASKSIAGINEKLFF

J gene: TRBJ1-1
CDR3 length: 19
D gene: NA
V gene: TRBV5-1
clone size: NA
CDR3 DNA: TGCGCCAGCAGCTTGGTCCCCGGGGAGGGTGGGGTGATGAACACTGAAGCTTTCTTT
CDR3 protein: CASSLVPGEGGVMNTEAFF

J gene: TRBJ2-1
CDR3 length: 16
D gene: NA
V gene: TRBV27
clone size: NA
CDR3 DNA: TGTGCCAGCAGTTTAGGCTTGGGGACACCGTACAATGAGCAGTTCTTC
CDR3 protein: CASSLGLGTPYNEQFF

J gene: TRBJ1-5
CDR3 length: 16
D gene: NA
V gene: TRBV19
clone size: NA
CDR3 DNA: TGTGCCAGTAGTTCATCACCTCAGGGTGGCAATCAGCCCCAGCATTTT
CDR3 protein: CASSSSPQGGNQPQHF

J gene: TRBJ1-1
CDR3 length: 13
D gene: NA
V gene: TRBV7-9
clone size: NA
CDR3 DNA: TGTGCCAGTAGCAGGCAGGGGCGAACTGAAGCTTTCTTT
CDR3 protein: CASSRQGRTEAFF

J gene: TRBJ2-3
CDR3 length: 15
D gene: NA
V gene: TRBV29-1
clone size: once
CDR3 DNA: TGCAGCGTTGAAGATCAAGGGGCGAGCACAGATACGCAGTATTTT
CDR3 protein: CSVEDQGASTDTQYF

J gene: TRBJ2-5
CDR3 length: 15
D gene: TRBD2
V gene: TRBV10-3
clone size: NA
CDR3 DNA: TGTGCCATCAGTTCGCGGGGGGGCGAGGGAGAGACCCAGTACTTC
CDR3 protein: CAISSRGGEGETQYF

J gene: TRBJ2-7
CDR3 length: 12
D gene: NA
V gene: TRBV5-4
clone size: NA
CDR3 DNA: TGTGCCAGCAGCTTACAGGGCGAGGAGCAGTACTTC
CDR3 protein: CASSLQGEEQYF

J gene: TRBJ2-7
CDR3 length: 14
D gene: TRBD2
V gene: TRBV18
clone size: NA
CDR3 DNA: TGTGCCAGCTCACGGACTAGCGGGGGCTACGAGCAGTACTTC
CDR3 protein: CASSRTSGGYEQYF

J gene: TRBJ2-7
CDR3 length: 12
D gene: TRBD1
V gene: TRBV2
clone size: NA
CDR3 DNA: TGTGCCAGCTACGGGACAGGGAACGAGCAGTACTTC
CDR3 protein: CASYGTGNEQYF

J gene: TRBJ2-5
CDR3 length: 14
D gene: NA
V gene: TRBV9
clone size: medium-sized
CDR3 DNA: TGTGCCAGCAGCGTAGACGGGGGAGGAGAGACCCAGTACTTC
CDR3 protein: CASSVDGGGETQYF

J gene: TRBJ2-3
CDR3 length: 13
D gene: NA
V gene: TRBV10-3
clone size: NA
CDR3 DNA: TGTGCCATCAGTGAGTCGTCGGTAGATACGCAGTATTTT
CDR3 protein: CAISESSVDTQYF

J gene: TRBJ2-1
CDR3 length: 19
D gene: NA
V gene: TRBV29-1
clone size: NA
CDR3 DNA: TGCAGCGTTGAAGGTTTTGTCTTAGGGGGGAAAAAGAACTACAATGAGCAGTTCTTC
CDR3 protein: CSVEGFVLGGKKNYNEQFF

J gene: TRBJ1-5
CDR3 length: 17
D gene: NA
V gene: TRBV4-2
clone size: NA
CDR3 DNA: TGTGCCAGCAGCCAAGAGGTTCAAACTTATAGCAATCAGCCCCAGCATTTT
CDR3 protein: CASSQEVQTYSNQPQHF

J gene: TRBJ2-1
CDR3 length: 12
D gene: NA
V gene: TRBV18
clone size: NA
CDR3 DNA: TGTGCCAGCTCACCCGGCGGCAATGAGCAGTTCTTC
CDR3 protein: CASSPGGNEQFF

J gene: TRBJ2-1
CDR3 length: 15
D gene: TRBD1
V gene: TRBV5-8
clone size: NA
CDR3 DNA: TGTGCCAGCAGCTTCAGGGGGCACGCGGACAATGAGCAGTTCTTC
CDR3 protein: CASSFRGHADNEQFF

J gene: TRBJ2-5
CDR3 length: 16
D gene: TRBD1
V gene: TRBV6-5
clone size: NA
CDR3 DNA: TGTGCCAGCAGTTACTCGATTCAGGGACAGCGAGAGACCCAGTACTTC
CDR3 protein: CASSYSIQGQRETQYF

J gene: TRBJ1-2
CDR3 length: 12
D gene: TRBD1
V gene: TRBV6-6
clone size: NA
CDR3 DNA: TGTGCGGTAGACAGGGGCCAGTATGGCTACACCTTC
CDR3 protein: CAVDRGQYGYTF

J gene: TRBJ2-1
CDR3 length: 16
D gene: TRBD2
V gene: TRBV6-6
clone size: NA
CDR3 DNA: TGTGCCAGCAGTACGGGACTAGCGGGGGGGCGGGATGAGCAGTTCTTC
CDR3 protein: CASSTGLAGGRDEQFF

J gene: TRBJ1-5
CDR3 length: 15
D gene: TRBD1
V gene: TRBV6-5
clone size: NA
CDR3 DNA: TGTGCCAGCATGAACAGGGGTAATAGCAATCAGCCCCAGCATTTT
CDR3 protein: CASMNRGNSNQPQHF

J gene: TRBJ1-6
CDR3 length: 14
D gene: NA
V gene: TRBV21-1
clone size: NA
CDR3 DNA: TGTGCCAGCAGCAAAAGGGACGGCGGGTCACCCCTCCACTTT
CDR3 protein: CASSKRDGGSPLHF

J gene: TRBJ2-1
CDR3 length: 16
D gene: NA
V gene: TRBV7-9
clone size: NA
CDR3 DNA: TGTGCCAGCAGGGGAGCGGATAAAAAATCCTACAATGAGCAGTTCTTC
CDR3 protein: CASRGADKKSYNEQFF

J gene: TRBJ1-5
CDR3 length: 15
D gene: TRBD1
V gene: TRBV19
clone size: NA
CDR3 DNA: TGTGCCAGTAGCGCGGACAGGGGAAGATGGCAGCCCCAGCATTTT
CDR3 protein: CASSADRGRWQPQHF

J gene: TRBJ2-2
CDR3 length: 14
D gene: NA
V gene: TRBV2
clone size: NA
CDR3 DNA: TGTGCCAGCAGTGTAGGACCGAACACCGGGGAGCTGTTTTTT
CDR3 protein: CASSVGPNTGELFF

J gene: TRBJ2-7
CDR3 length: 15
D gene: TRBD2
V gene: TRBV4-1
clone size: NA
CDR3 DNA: TGCGCCAGCAGCTTAAGGACTAGCGGTACTTACGAGCAGTACTTC
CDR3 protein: CASSLRTSGTYEQYF

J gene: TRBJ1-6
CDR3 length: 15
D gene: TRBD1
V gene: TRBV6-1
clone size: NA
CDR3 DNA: TGTGCCAGCAGCCTTCAGGGGGACTATAATTCACCCCTCCACTTT
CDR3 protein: CASSLQGDYNSPLHF

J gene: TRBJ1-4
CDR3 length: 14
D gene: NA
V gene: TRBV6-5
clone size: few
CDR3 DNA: TGTGCCAGCAGTTACAGAGGGGGTGGTGAAAAACTGTTTTTT
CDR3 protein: CASSYRGGGEKLFF

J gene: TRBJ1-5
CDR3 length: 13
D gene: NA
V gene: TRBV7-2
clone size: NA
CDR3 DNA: TGTGCCAGCAGCTTAAAAATTGAACAGCCCCAGCATTTT
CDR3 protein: CASSLKIEQPQHF

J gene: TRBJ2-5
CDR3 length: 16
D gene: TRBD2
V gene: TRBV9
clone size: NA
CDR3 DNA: TGTGCCAGCAGCGTCCTAGGCGGGGGGGCCCAAGAGACCCAGTACTTC
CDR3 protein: CASSVLGGGAQETQYF

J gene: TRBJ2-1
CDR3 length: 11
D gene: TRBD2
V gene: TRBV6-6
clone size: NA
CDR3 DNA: TGTGCCAGCAAGTCCGGGGGGGGTGAGTTCTTC
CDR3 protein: CASKSGGGEFF